Below, 7 T cell receptor beta chains from the same sample are listed, as sequenced in a study of T cell responses to AZD1222 COVID-19 vaccine. TCRdb's copy holds only in-frame clones and misses some; the assay was immunoSEQ multiplex PCR. The sample includes approximately 140,000 clones, roughly 91% of them seen just once. The sample was peripheral blood, taken on day 0 of AZD1222 vaccination. The receptors here all came from an adult in good health.

The J gene is TRBJ1-2, the V gene TRBV2; tentative D call: TRBD1 (6 bases). The CDR3 consists of 13 residues. The V end lost 3 bases, the J end lost 4 bases, and 9 bases lay between the germline ends. The germline gives CDR1 SNHLY, CDR2 FYNNEI. In DNA, the CDR3 is TGTGCCAGCAGTGAGGGACAACTCTATGGCTACACCTTC. This codes for CASSEGQLYGYTF.

The rearrangement uses TRBV19 and TRBJ1-3, with a tentative D call TRBD1 (5 bases). Germline V CDR1 and CDR2: LNHDA, SQIVND (reference sequence). The CDR3 consists of 15 residues. The ends were cut back, 5 bases at V and 4 bases at J, with 15 bases in the middle. In DNA form, the CDR3 reads TGTGCCAGTAGTCCCTTCCGGGACCGAGGAAACACCATATATTTT. Its translation: CASSPFRDRGNTIYF.

The J gene is TRBJ2-1, the V gene TRBV6-2 or TRBV6-3; 10 bases match TRBD2. J was trimmed by 4 bases and V by 5 bases; bases with no gene match: 8. The CDR3 has 16 amino acids. CDR1 is MNHEY, CDR2 SVGEGT, per germline. The CDR3 spells CASSLLGLAVYNEQFF. The DNA of the CDR3 is TGTGCCAGCAGTCTGCTCGGACTAGCGGTTTACAATGAGCAGTTCTTC.

The chain has TRBV19 and TRBJ1-1; D is ambiguous. Germline loops: CDR1 LNHDA, CDR2 SQIVND (reference sequence). V gave up 10 bases and J gave up 0 bases, with 12 bases separating them. This CDR3 is built from 13 residues. The CDR3 coding sequence is TGTGCCACGTCCGTGACCATGAACACTGAAGCTTTCTTT. It translates to CATSVTMNTEAFF.

This chain links TRBV12-3 or TRBV12-4 with TRBJ1-2; unclear D gene. The CDR3 is 13 residues long. Trimming removed 4 bases at V and 4 bases at J, with 10 bases between. The CDR3 loop reads CASSSKYPYGYTF. The CDR3 region has the DNA TGTGCCAGCAGTTCGAAGTACCCCTATGGCTACACCTTC.

The V gene is TRBV6-2 or TRBV6-3, the J gene TRBJ1-2; D unresolved. CDR1 is MNHEY, CDR2 SVGEGT, per germline. There are 13 residues in the CDR3. With 2 bases removed from V and 5 bases from J, the gap between germline ends came to 9 bases. The CDR3 DNA follows: TGTGCCAGCAGTTACCGGAGGAGTTATGGCTACACCTTC. Its protein is CASSYRRSYGYTF.

The genes are TRBV6-6 and TRBJ1-1; D uncertain. Trimming took off 9 bases at V and 3 bases at J, with 14 bases between the two ends. Germline CDR1 and CDR2: MNHNY and SVGAGI (reference sequence). The CDR3 is 13 amino acids. The CDR3 bases are TGTGCCAGTCGTGTCTGGAGGGACACTGAAGCTTTCTTT. This gives the protein CASRVWRDTEAFF.